This passage covers 26 T cell receptor beta chains from one sample sequenced in a study of T-cell reconstitution after alpha-beta-depleted transplantation in children. Unique molecular identifiers tagged the TCRbeta library. TCRdb ran MiXCR on the PCR reads and lists one entry per CDR3 protein. The sample holds about 610,000 distinct CDR3 sequences; 10% to 13% are singletons and the top ten take about 4.2%. The sample was PBMCs from the stem cell graft donor, taken from the stem cell graft. The source of these receptors is a human donor who donated a stem cell graft to a child with acute myeloid leukemia.

The rearrangement uses TRBV18 and TRBJ2-3, with a tentative D call TRBD1 (5 bases). Germline V gene sequence: CDR1 KGHSH, CDR2 LQKENI. CDR3 size: 14 residues. V lost 2 bases, J lost 4 bases, and 10 bases lay in between. This CDR3 reads CASSPTDSADTQYF. Written as DNA, the CDR3 is TGTGCCAGCTCACCAACCGACAGCGCAGATACGCAGTATTTT.

This clonotype was counted at least ten times. The rearrangement joins TRBV28 to TRBJ2-4, with 11 nucleotides matching TRBD2. Trimming at V came to 3 bases and at J to 7 bases, leaving 2 bases not matched to a gene. From germline, CDR1 is MDHEN and CDR2 SYDVKM. The CDR3 extends over 14 amino acids. In DNA, the CDR3 is TGTGCCAGCAGTTTCATAGCGGGAGGGAACATTCAGTACTTC. It encodes CASSFIAGGNIQYF.

CDR3 sequence reads: CALRVRGRENQPQHF. The CDR3 DNA sequence: TGTGCCCTAAGGGTCCGGGGTCGGGAGAATCAGCCCCAGCATTTT. The rearrangement joins TRBV30 to TRBJ1-5; D unresolved. The CDR3 sequence is 15 residues long. The germline gives CDR1 GTSNPN, CDR2 SVGIG (reference sequence). The V and J ends lost 8 bases and 4 bases respectively, with 21 bases between them. The variable domain in full, with the rest retrieved from reference TRBV30 and TRBJ1-5, is SQTIHQWPATLVQPVGSPLSLECTVEGTSNPNLYWYRQAAGRGLQLLFYSVGIGQISSEVPQNLSASRPQDRQFILSSKKLLLSDSGFYLCALRVRGRENQPQHFGDGTRLSIL.

The sample holds many counts of this clonotype. CDR3 loop: CASRTQGFDEQYF. The CDR3 DNA reads as TGTGCCAGCAGGACACAGGGGTTCGACGAGCAGTACTTC. The genes are TRBV6-5 and TRBJ2-7; 7 bases are a match to TRBD1. Trimming at V came to 6 bases and at J to 5 bases, leaving 7 bases not matched to a gene. There are 13 residues in the CDR3. In germline, CDR1 is MNHEY, CDR2 SVGAGI.

The V and J genes are TRBV18 and TRBJ1-2; 7 bases are shared with TRBD1. Germline assignment: CDR1 KGHSH and CDR2 LQKENI. J was trimmed by 2 bases and V by 2 bases; bases with no gene match: 2. The CDR3 spans 14 residues. The CDR3 DNA follows: TGTGCCAGCTCACCATCGGGACAGAACTATGGCTACACCTTC. Protein product: CASSPSGQNYGYTF.

This clonotype was found a few times. The genes are TRBV11-2 and TRBJ2-2; 8 bases fit TRBD2. V lost 0 bases to trimming and J lost 7 bases; unmatched junction nucleotides: 10. Germline V gene data show CDR1 as SGHAT and CDR2 as FQNNGV. This CDR3 spans 17 amino acids. The CDR3 is CASSLDLRREGVGELFF. The CDR3 bases are TGTGCCAGCAGCTTAGATCTTCGACGGGAGGGGGTCGGGGAGCTGTTTTTT. Using reference TRBV11-2 and TRBJ2-2 for the parts outside the CDR3, the full variable domain is EAGVAQSPRYKIIEKRQSVAFWCNPISGHATLYWYQQILGQGPKLLIQFQNNGVVDDSQLPKDRFSAERLKGVDSTLKIQPAKLEDSAVYLCASSLDLRREGVGELFFGEGSRLTVL.

This clonotype was picked up a small number of times. The chain combines TRBV7-2 with TRBJ2-5; possibly TRBD2 for D (5 bases). The germline V gene encodes CDR1 SGHTA and CDR2 FQGNSA. V was pared by 4 bases and J by 5 bases, with 23 bases between. This CDR3 spans 17 amino acids. CDR3 in DNA: TGTGCCAGCAGCTCCCTTAGGCCGGGCAGTAGGAGGGAGACCCAGTACTTC. It codes for CASSSLRPGSRRETQYF.

This clonotype has a count of ten or more. The chain carries TRBV27 and TRBJ2-3; TRBD2 aligns across 9 bases. Losses at the gene ends were 4 bases for V and 5 bases for J; bases not matched to a gene: 13. The germline gives CDR1 MNHEY, CDR2 SMNVEV (reference sequence). This CDR3 has 17 residues. The CDR3 sequence: CASSSLGAGGVKDTQYF. In nucleotides, the CDR3 is TGTGCCAGCAGTTCCTTGGGAGCGGGAGGAGTGAAAGATACGCAGTATTTT.

This clonotype was detected ten times or more. CDR3 protein: CSARTGRLGTEAFF. CDR3 nucleotides: TGCAGTGCCCGGACCGGCAGGCTGGGTACTGAAGCTTTCTTT. The chain combines TRBV20-1 with TRBJ1-1; D ambiguous. The CDR3 totals 14 residues. Trimming removed 6 bases from V and 5 bases from J, with 19 bases in between. Germline loops: CDR1 DFQATT, CDR2 SNEGSKA (reference sequence).

This clonotype was found a few times. This chain links TRBV11-2 with TRBJ2-1; TRBD2 is a possible D gene (6 bases). The CDR3 extends over 18 amino acids. CDR1 and CDR2 from the germline V gene are SGHAT and FQNNGV. V lost 5 bases and J 0 bases, leaving 20 bases between the germline ends. The CDR3 nucleotides read TGTGCCAGCAGCCGTCTGAGGGGACGGGAGAGCTCCTACAATGAGCAGTTCTTC. This gives the protein CASSRLRGRESSYNEQFF.

This clonotype came up many times. The chain is built from TRBV6-2 or TRBV6-3 and TRBJ2-2, with D perhaps being TRBD1 or TRBD2 (5 bases each). Trimming pared 3 bases from V and 9 bases from J, leaving 20 bases between. CDR1 is MNHEY and CDR2 is SVGEGT in the germline V gene. The CDR3 runs 16 residues. The DNA for the CDR3 is TGTGCCAGCAGTTATCTTTCTCTTCGGGGCGTGCGGGAGCTGTTTTTT. Amino acid sequence: CASSYLSLRGVRELFF.

This clonotype was recorded many times. A read error may account for a junction end that differs from germline. The genes are TRBV18 and TRBJ2-1; no firm D call. Germline CDR1 reads KGHSH; CDR2 reads LQKENI. The CDR3 covers 13 residues. In nucleotides, the CDR3 is TGTGCCAACTCAATCGGGCTAGACAATGAGCAGTTCTTC. Its protein is CANSIGLDNEQFF.

The chain uses TRBV25-1 and TRBJ2-3; a possible D gene is TRBD2 (6 bases). Germline loops: CDR1 MGHDK, CDR2 SYGVNS. This CDR3 region has 16 residues. Trimming cost V 5 bases and J 4 bases, with 19 bases left between them. CDR3 sequence (DNA): TGTGCCAGCAGTACTACTCTGACTAGTGGCCCAGATACGCAGTATTTT. Encoded protein: CASSTTLTSGPDTQYF.

This chain uses TRBV20-1 with TRBJ1-5; D is perhaps TRBD1 (5 bases). Germline V gene lookup returns CDR1 DFQATT and CDR2 SNEGSKA (reference sequence). Trimming shortened V by 5 bases and J by 3 bases, and 14 bases separated the two germline ends. This CDR3 region has 14 residues. CDR3 DNA: TGCAGTGCTGGGACCGCGGACCCCAATCAGCCCCAGCATTTT. Translation: CSAGTADPNQPQHF.

This clonotype appeared many times. The chain employs TRBV7-2 and TRBJ2-7, with 14 nucleotides matching TRBD2. The germline V gene encodes CDR1 SGHTA and CDR2 FQGNSA. The J segment lost 6 bases and the V segment lost 4 bases, leaving 8 bases of the junction unmatched. This CDR3 has 16 amino acids. CDR3 amino acids: CASSSRLAGGSGEQYF. The CDR3 DNA sequence: TGTGCCAGCAGCTCTAGACTAGCGGGAGGGAGTGGCGAGCAGTACTTC.

This clonotype has more than one count but fewer than ten. V gene TRBV6-5 combines with J gene TRBJ1-6; TRBD1 aligns across 9 bases. CDR1 MNHEY and CDR2 SVGAGI come from the germline V gene. J was trimmed by 13 bases and V by 6 bases; bases with no gene match: 13. The CDR3 sequence is 15 residues long. Here the CDR3 reads CASSYSGTGYPPLHF. CDR3 nucleotide sequence: TGTGCCAGCAGCTATTCCGGGACAGGGTATCCGCCCCTCCACTTT.

This clonotype was detected only once. The chain combines TRBV27 with TRBJ2-7; D might be TRBD1 or TRBD2, each matching 6 bases. Germline assignment: CDR1 MNHEY and CDR2 SMNVEV (reference sequence). V was pared by 2 bases and J by 3 bases, with 14 bases between. The CDR3 totals 15 residues. The CDR3 spells CASSLIAGGIYEQYF. CDR3 DNA sequence: TGTGCCAGCAGTTTAATCGCCGGGGGCATCTACGAGCAGTACTTC.

This chain uses TRBV7-8 with TRBJ2-7, with 8 bases matching TRBD2. V was clipped by 3 bases and J by 4 bases; unmatched bases: 11. Per the germline V gene, CDR1 is SGHVS and CDR2 is FQNEAQ. CDR3 length: 16 amino acids. The CDR3 reads CASSFRGLAGPYEQYF. DNA for the CDR3: TGTGCCAGCAGCTTCCGTGGGCTAGCGGGCCCTTACGAGCAGTACTTC.

The chain uses TRBV4-2 and TRBJ2-7; perhaps D is TRBD1 or TRBD2 (5 bases each). V dropped 1 base and J dropped 2 bases, with 9 bases sitting between them. The CDR3 has 14 amino acids. Germline CDR1 and CDR2: LGHNA and YNFKEQ. CDR3: CASSQARDAYEQYF. The CDR3 bases are TGTGCCAGCAGCCAAGCTAGGGACGCCTACGAGCAGTACTTC.

There are a few counts of this clonotype. The V gene is TRBV30, the J gene TRBJ2-3; either TRBD1 or TRBD2 may supply D (5 bases each). V gave up 5 bases and J gave up 1 base, with 10 bases separating them. The CDR3 runs 13 residues. Germline lookup yields CDR1 GTSNPN and CDR2 SVGIG (reference sequence). CDR3 coding DNA: TGTGCCTGGCAGGGTAGCGGCACAGATACGCAGTATTTT. It codes for CAWQGSGTDTQYF. The entire variable domain, with the rest obtained from reference TRBV30 and TRBJ2-3, is as follows: SQTIHQWPATLVQPVGSPLSLECTVEGTSNPNLYWYRQAAGRGLQLLFYSVGIGQISSEVPQNLSASRPQDRQFILSSKKLLLSDSGFYLCAWQGSGTDTQYFGPGTRLTVL.

This clonotype has a handful of counts. The chain employs TRBV7-9 and TRBJ1-3; 8 bases are a match to TRBD1. Trimming at V came to 1 base and at J to 5 bases, leaving 7 bases not matched to a gene. This CDR3 spans 16 amino acids. CDR1 and CDR2 (germline): SEHNR, FQNEAQ (reference sequence). This chain's CDR3 is CASSLGSGGERNTIYF. CDR3 nucleotides: TGTGCCAGCAGCTTAGGTTCAGGGGGCGAGAGAAACACCATATATTTT.

This clonotype was counted a few times. This sequence joins TRBV29-1 and TRBJ2-3; 7 bases map to TRBD2. There are 14 residues in the CDR3. V gave up 3 bases and J gave up 6 bases; unmatched junction bases: 9. From germline, CDR1 is SQVTM and CDR2 ANQGSEA. The CDR3 DNA reads TGCAGCGTTGAGTTAGCGGGCCCTGCGGATACGCAGTATTTT. As protein: CSVELAGPADTQYF.

This clonotype was observed many times. This chain uses TRBV7-2 with TRBJ1-2; D is uncertain. V gave up 1 base and J gave up 8 bases, with 8 bases separating them. The CDR3 extends over 12 amino acids. Germline CDR1 reads SGHTA; CDR2 reads FQGNSA. CDR3 DNA: TGTGCCAGCAGCTTAGGGCTTGGGGGCTACACCTTC. Protein sequence: CASSLGLGGYTF.

CDR3: CASSLFSAAEQFF. Here the CDR3 DNA reads TGCGCCAGCAGCTTGTTTAGCGCGGCAGAACAGTTCTTC. This chain uses TRBV5-1 with TRBJ2-1, with a tentative D call TRBD2 (5 bases). V lost 1 base to trimming and J lost 13 bases, with 15 bases between them. Per the germline V gene, CDR1 is SGHRS and CDR2 is YFSETQ. This CDR3 contains 13 residues.

The J gene is TRBJ1-1, the V gene TRBV28; no clear D gene. The V end was cut by 8 bases, the J end by 2 bases, with 12 bases between. The CDR3 loop spans 13 amino acids. The germline CDR1 and CDR2 sequences are MDHEN and SYDVKM. The CDR3 sequence: CASWRTANTEAFF. Here the CDR3 DNA reads TGTGCCAGCTGGAGGACCGCAAACACTGAAGCTTTCTTT. Full variable domain (rest looked up from reference TRBV28 and TRBJ1-1): DVKVTQSSRYLVKRTGEKVFLECVQDMDHENMFWYRQDPGLGLRLIYFSYDVKMKEKGDIPEGYSVSREKKERFSLILESASTNQTSMYLCASWRTANTEAFFGQGTRLTVV.

This clonotype came up a few times. This chain links TRBV27 with TRBJ2-2, with TRBD2 matching 15 bases. There are 16 residues in the CDR3. V lost 4 bases to trimming and J lost 6 bases; unmatched junction nucleotides: 3. Germline assignment: CDR1 MNHEY and CDR2 SMNVEV (reference sequence). The CDR3 DNA is TGTGCCAGCAGTTCAGGACTAGCGGGAGGGCCCGGGGAGCTGTTTTTT. Translating gives CASSSGLAGGPGELFF.